The T cell receptor beta chain under discussion was sequenced for a study of Graves' ophthalmopathy and Graves' hyperthyroidism. Study-wide context: Researchers obtained peripheral blood at initial diagnosis, before any treatment had begun.

Researchers turned away patients with other autoimmune diseases, uncontrolled infections, pregnancy or lactation. The evidence that diagnosis relied on was clinical symptoms, serum thyroxine, TRAb, thyroid ultrasound and orbital computed tomography. RNA transcripts were the source from which TCR beta CDR3 regions were amplified. First-round RT-PCR employed HTBI primers, with a second-round multiplex PCR after it. MiXCR, applied by TCRdb to the multiplex PCR reads, yields one record per CDR3 protein. The sample includes about 370,000 distinct CDR3 sequences, approximately 18% of them seen just once. This clonotype was found many times. What it recognizes is unknown. Study-level points and caveats: Researchers report that a 13-signature model separated ophthalmopathy from stable hyperthyroidism, posting 87.88% sensitivity and approximately 81% specificity.

The V gene's germline CDR1 is GTSNPN and CDR2 SVGIG (reference sequence). Trimming stripped 2 bases from V and 7 bases from J, with 12 bases between. This CDR3 contains 13 residues. This chain uses TRBV30 with TRBJ1-5; the D gene is possibly TRBD1 (6 bases). Specimen: peripheral blood. The clonotype originates from an adult woman with stable Graves' hyperthyroidism. CDR3 region: CAWSRGYRQPQHF. The CDR3 nucleotides read TGTGCCTGGAGTAGGGGGTACCGACAGCCCCAGCATTTT.